These 26 T cell receptor beta chains originate from one sample sequenced in a study of PD-L1 blockade in urothelial cancer. The assay was immunoSEQ multiplex PCR, and TCRdb's table has in-frame clones only and misses some. Of about 46,000 clones listed, 70% to 85% are singletons. Time point here: peripheral blood 6 weeks after treatment start. Sequencing used PBMCs, obtained around atezolizumab (anti-PD-L1) treatment. Receptor source: a man aged 50-59 years with urothelial cancer.

V and J are TRBV14 and TRBJ2-2, with 11 bases lining up with TRBD2. Trimming at V came to 3 bases and at J to 4 bases, leaving 7 bases not matched to a gene. The germline gives CDR1 SGHDN, CDR2 FVKESK. The CDR3 runs to 17 residues. CDR3 in amino acids: CASSHRGGLAGTGELFF. The CDR3 nucleotides read TGTGCCAGCAGCCACCGAGGAGGACTAGCGGGCACCGGGGAGCTGTTTTTT.

The genes are TRBV27 and TRBJ2-3, with 8 positions matching TRBD1. Germline V gene sequence: CDR1 MNHEY, CDR2 SMNVEV (reference sequence). CDR3 length: 13 residues. Trimming cost V 6 bases and J 4 bases; bases outside gene matches: 3. CDR3 in amino acids: CASRVQGADTQYF. The CDR3, as DNA: TGTGCCAGCAGAGTACAGGGGGCAGATACGCAGTATTTT.

The chain employs TRBV19 and TRBJ2-2, with TRBD2 as a possible D gene (5 bases). The CDR3 runs 17 residues. Trimming stripped 7 bases from V and 3 bases from J, with 21 bases between. The germline CDR1 and CDR2 sequences are LNHDA and SQIVND (reference sequence). The CDR3 sequence: CASITNLASSYTGELFF. The DNA for the CDR3 is TGTGCCAGTATCACTAACCTGGCTAGCAGTTACACCGGGGAGCTGTTTTTT.

This CDR3 reads CASSPGTGFGSPLHF. CDR3 sequence (DNA): TGTGCCAGCAGTCCCGGGACAGGGTTCGGTTCACCCCTCCACTTT. The gene calls are TRBV27 and TRBJ1-6; 9 positions match TRBD1. This CDR3 is 15 amino acids long. The trim removed 5 bases at V and 9 bases at J, leaving 8 bases unmatched. Germline V gene sequence: CDR1 MNHEY, CDR2 SMNVEV (reference sequence).

The V gene is TRBV9, the J gene TRBJ1-3; 7 bases agree with TRBD1. Unmatched junction bases numbered 0, after V lost 3 bases and J lost 0 bases. The CDR3 has 14 amino acids. CDR1 and CDR2 (germline): SGDLS, YYNGEE. CDR3 in DNA: TGTGCCAGCAGCGGGGACAGCTCTGGAAACACCATATATTTT. Encoded protein: CASSGDSSGNTIYF.

The CDR3 here is CRTDRARSNTEAFF. CDR3 DNA sequence: TGCAGAACCGACAGGGCGAGGTCGAACACTGAAGCTTTCTTT. The chain recombines TRBV29-1 with TRBJ1-1, with TRBD1 matching 7 bases. Germline V CDR1 and CDR2: SQVTM, ANQGSEA. This CDR3 comprises 14 residues.

The chain's CDR3 is CASSLGFEQFF. The CDR3 coding sequence is TGTGCCAGCAGCTTGGGCTTTGAGCAGTTCTTC. The rearrangement joins TRBV7-2 to TRBJ2-1, with D hard to call. The V gene lost 3 bases and the J gene lost 9 bases, with 6 bases spanning the gap. In germline, CDR1 is SGHTA, CDR2 FQGNSA. The CDR3 contains 11 residues. Drawing the rest from reference TRBV7-2 and TRBJ2-1, the complete variable domain is GAGVSQSPSNKVTEKGKDVELRCDPISGHTALYWYRQSLGQGLEFLIYFQGNSAPDKSGLPSDRFSAERTGGSVSTLTIQRTQQEDSAVYLCASSLGFEQFFGPGTRLTVL.

This clone was seen just once. This chain connects TRBV6-6 to TRBJ1-3; D unresolved. The CDR3 is 14 residues long. Trimming pared 6 bases from V and 0 bases from J, leaving 9 bases between. CDR1 MNHNY and CDR2 SVGAGI come from the germline V gene (reference sequence). CDR3 DNA: TGTGCCAGCAGCACGGACTCCTCTGGAAACACCATATATTTT. This codes for CASSTDSSGNTIYF.

V is TRBV27 and J is TRBJ2-7, with TRBD1 matching 10 bases. Germline CDR1 and CDR2: MNHEY and SMNVEV (reference sequence). The CDR3 has 14 residues. V was clipped by 8 bases and J by 6 bases; unmatched bases: 10. Written as DNA, the CDR3 is TGTGCCAGCTCCGGACAGGGGGGGCCGCGCGAGCAGTACTTC. This codes for CASSGQGGPREQYF.

The chain combines TRBV19 with TRBJ1-4; TRBD1 matches at 8 bases. CDR3 length: 13 residues. Germline assignment: CDR1 LNHDA and CDR2 SQIVND (reference sequence). The V segment lost 10 bases and the J segment 8 bases; nucleotides outside the gene matches: 9. The CDR3 loop reads CATQGQGYEKLFF. CDR3 nucleotide sequence: TGTGCCACTCAAGGACAGGGCTACGAAAAACTGTTTTTT.

The chain employs TRBV2 and TRBJ2-1; possibly TRBD2 for D (6 bases). The CDR3 contains 14 residues. The germline V and J ends were trimmed by 6 bases and 7 bases, with 16 bases remaining between them. Germline V CDR1 and CDR2: SNHLY, FYNNEI. CDR3 amino acids: CASSSLRGQNEQFF. The CDR3 nucleotides are TGTGCCAGCAGCTCTCTGCGGGGCCAGAATGAGCAGTTCTTC.

The chain links TRBV9 to TRBJ1-6; TRBD1 matches 9 bases. V trimming: 4 bases; J trimming: 6 bases; junction bases outside the gene matches: 5. Germline assignment: CDR1 SGDLS and CDR2 YYNGEE. This CDR3 is built from 15 residues. Here the CDR3 DNA reads TGTGCCAGCAGCCAAGACAGGGGGTTTAATTCACCCCTCCACTTT. Its protein is CASSQDRGFNSPLHF.

The chain combines TRBV19 with TRBJ1-6; D unresolved. The CDR3 has 15 residues. In germline, CDR1 is LNHDA, CDR2 SQIVND (reference sequence). V lost 4 bases and J 1 base, leaving 8 bases between the germline ends. CDR3 sequence reads: CASSTGSSYNSPLHF. The CDR3 nucleotides read TGTGCCAGTAGTACGGGGTCTTCCTATAATTCACCCCTCCACTTT.

The chain recombines TRBV2 with TRBJ2-3; 7 bases match TRBD2. V was pared by 7 bases and J by 4 bases, with 8 bases of the junction left unmatched. The CDR3 consists of 14 residues. CDR1 SNHLY and CDR2 FYNNEI come from the germline V gene. CDR3 residues: CASKASGTADTQYF. Here the CDR3 DNA reads TGTGCCAGCAAAGCTAGCGGCACCGCAGATACGCAGTATTTT.

The table lists this clone with a count of one. The V and J genes are TRBV6-1 and TRBJ2-3; weak D call: TRBD2 (6 bases). Germline CDR1 and CDR2: MNHNS and SASEGT. The length of the CDR3 is 15 residues. The V and J ends lost 7 bases and 4 bases respectively, with 18 bases between them. Here the CDR3 DNA reads TGTGCCAGCAAAGAACTAGCCGCTGGGCCAGATACGCAGTATTTT. It specifies CASKELAAGPDTQYF.

This clone has only one observation. The chain is built from TRBV27 and TRBJ1-1; 8 nucleotides agree with TRBD1. With 8 bases clipped from V and 3 bases from J, the junction kept 8 bases outside the gene matches. CDR1 is MNHEY, CDR2 SMNVEV, per germline (reference sequence). CDR3 size: 14 residues. For the CDR3, the DNA is TGTGCCAGCCGCCGGACAGGGTGGGACACTGAAGCTTTCTTT. As protein: CASRRTGWDTEAFF.

This clone was seen just once. J is TRBJ2-5 and V is TRBV11-3; 11 nucleotides agree with TRBD2. Germline CDR1 is SGHNT and CDR2 is YENEEA. V was pared by 5 bases and J by 7 bases, with 9 bases of the junction left unmatched. The CDR3 spans 15 residues. In DNA form, the CDR3 reads TGTGCCAGCAGCCCGACTAGCGGGGAAGGAGGGACCCAGTACTTC. Translating gives CASSPTSGEGGTQYF.

This clone has only a few counts. The chain links TRBV4-1 to TRBJ1-4; 8 bases fit TRBD1. Germline V gene lookup returns CDR1 MGHRA and CDR2 YSYEKL. Trimming took 2 bases from V and 6 from J; bases not matched to a gene: 5. This CDR3 has 15 amino acids. Here the CDR3 reads CASSQTQGAYEKLFF. CDR3 nucleotide sequence: TGCGCCAGCAGCCAAACCCAGGGGGCGTATGAAAAACTGTTTTTT.

The V gene is TRBV6-5, the J gene TRBJ2-5, with TRBD2 identical over 8 bases. The CDR3 runs to 13 residues. CDR1 is MNHEY, CDR2 SVGAGI, per germline. V was clipped by 7 bases and J by 11 bases; unmatched bases: 12. The CDR3 is CASTTGGSREQYF. DNA of the CDR3: TGTGCCAGCACCACGGGGGGGAGTCGGGAGCAGTACTTC.

The chain joins TRBV7-8 to TRBJ2-7; 7 bases line up with TRBD2. Germline loops: CDR1 SGHVS, CDR2 FQNEAQ. The CDR3 runs 13 residues. With V trimmed by 10 bases and J by 1 base, 7 bases remained unmatched. The CDR3 DNA follows: TGTGCCACCAGAGAAGCGGGATCCTACGAGCAGTACTTC. Residues: CATREAGSYEQYF.

This sequence joins TRBV28 and TRBJ1-1, with D unresolved. Germline-derived CDR1 and CDR2 are MDHEN and SYDVKM. V dropped 7 bases and J dropped 4 bases, with 13 bases sitting between them. This CDR3 has 13 amino acids. The DNA for the CDR3 is TGTGCCAGCACACTACCCCTTGGCACTGAAGCTTTCTTT. Amino acid sequence: CASTLPLGTEAFF.

The chain employs TRBV10-2 and TRBJ2-2, with D unclear. Trimming cost V 8 bases and J 1 base, with 8 bases left between them. The CDR3 extends over 13 amino acids. Looked up from germline, CDR1 is WSHSY and CDR2 is SAAADI. The CDR3 bases are TGCGCCAGCCTCCTAGGGAACACCGGGGAGCTGTTTTTT. The encoded protein is CASLLGNTGELFF.

The chain employs TRBV6-6 and TRBJ2-7; D remains ambiguous. Trimming cost V 0 bases and J 2 bases, with 8 bases left between them. CDR3 length equals 14 residues. Per the germline V gene, CDR1 is MNHNY and CDR2 is SVGAGI (reference sequence). CDR3 nucleotide sequence: TGTGCCAGCAGTTACTCGACACAGACCTACGAGCAGTACTTC. Translation: CASSYSTQTYEQYF.

The chain recombines TRBV10-1 with TRBJ1-3; D is unclear. The germline gives CDR1 WNHNN, CDR2 SYGVQD (reference sequence). This CDR3 spans 13 amino acids. Deletions cut 5 bases from V and 4 bases from J, with 9 bases between. The CDR3 region is CASSPGRGNTIYF. The CDR3 DNA follows: TGCGCCAGCAGTCCTGGTCGGGGAAACACCATATATTTT.

V gene TRBV6-1 combines with J gene TRBJ2-3; the D gene is possibly TRBD2 (6 bases). Germline assignment: CDR1 MNHNS and CDR2 SASEGT. The CDR3 extends over 14 amino acids. V lost 4 bases to trimming and J lost 1 base, with 9 bases between them. The CDR3 coding sequence is TGTGCCAGCAGTGGCTCTAGCGGCACAGATACGCAGTATTTT. Translation: CASSGSSGTDTQYF.

The rearrangement joins TRBV5-1 to TRBJ2-2; 12 bases agree with TRBD1. CDR1 is SGHRS and CDR2 is YFSETQ in the germline V gene. CDR3 length equals 17 residues. With 1 base clipped from V and 6 bases from J, the junction kept 7 bases outside the gene matches. CDR3 protein: CASSLFGTGGAAGELFF. In nucleotides, the CDR3 is TGCGCCAGCAGCTTGTTTGGGACAGGGGGCGCCGCCGGGGAGCTGTTTTTT. Full variable domain (missing parts from reference TRBV5-1 and TRBJ2-2): KAGVTQTPRYLIKTRGQQVTLSCSPISGHRSVSWYQQTPGQGLQFLFEYFSETQRNKGNFPGRFSGRQFSNSRSEMNVSTLELGDSALYLCASSLFGTGGAAGELFFGEGSRLTVL.